Following are 15 T cell receptor beta chains from one sample sequenced in a study of shared T cell receptors in the human thymus. Here immunoSEQ multiplex PCR was the method, and the copy in TCRdb shows in-frame clones only, minus some. The sample consists of about 660,000 clones, about 87% of them appearing once. The same specimen was also included in a second study, on human thymus T cells.

Material: thymocytes. These receptor sequences come from a boy younger than two with a congenital heart defect.

V gene TRBV4-1 combines with J gene TRBJ2-7, with 9 bases lining up with TRBD1. The CDR3 is 16 amino acids. V was pared by 3 bases and J by 5 bases, with 11 bases of the junction left unmatched. Germline V CDR1 and CDR2: MGHRA, YSYEKL. The CDR3 DNA reads as TGCGCCAGCAGCCACCCAGGGACAGGGAAGGTCGACGAGCAGTACTTC. It is translated as CASSHPGTGKVDEQYF.

This rearrangement joins TRBV6-1 to TRBJ2-7, with 7 bases lining up with TRBD1. The trim removed 2 bases at V and 4 bases at J, leaving 2 bases unmatched. CDR1 and CDR2 from the germline V gene are MNHNS and SASEGT. The CDR3 is 13 amino acids. The CDR3 here is CASSEQQGYEQYF. In DNA, the CDR3 is TGTGCCAGCAGTGAACAACAGGGGTACGAGCAGTACTTC.

The chain recombines TRBV19 with TRBJ2-7; maybe TRBD2 (5 bases). The CDR3 sequence is 12 residues long. Per germline, CDR1 LNHDA and CDR2 SQIVND (reference sequence). V was cut by 7 bases and J by 7 bases, with 14 bases left in between. As DNA, the CDR3 is TGTGCCAGTATGAGCACTCCGGGGGAGCAGTACTTC. It specifies CASMSTPGEQYF. Complete variable domain (other parts from reference TRBV19 and TRBJ2-7): DGGITQSPKYLFRKEGQNVTLSCEQNLNHDAMYWYRQDPGQGLRLIYYSQIVNDFQKGDIAEGYSVSREKKESFPLTVTSAQKNPTAFYLCASMSTPGEQYFGPGTRLTVT.

The J gene is TRBJ2-3, the V gene TRBV30, with TRBD2 identical over 10 bases. Trimming removed 2 bases from V and 4 bases from J; junction bases left unmatched: 12. This CDR3 has 17 amino acids. Germline V gives CDR1 GTSNPN, CDR2 SVGIG (reference sequence). The CDR3 loop reads CAWSQRASGRRADTQYF. The CDR3 bases are TGTGCCTGGAGTCAGCGGGCTAGCGGGAGAAGGGCAGATACGCAGTATTTT.

This chain joins TRBV15 and TRBJ2-7, with 8 nucleotides matching TRBD1. Germline CDR1 LNHNV, CDR2 YYDKDF (reference sequence). After removal of 9 bases from V and 4 bases from J, the junction contained 8 bases not matched to a gene. The CDR3 consists of 13 residues. Here the CDR3 DNA reads TGTGCCACGTCCGGGACAGGACTTTACGAGCAGTACTTC. Translating it yields CATSGTGLYEQYF. Together with reference TRBV15 and TRBJ2-7, the CDR3 gives the full variable domain: DAMVIQNPRYQVTQFGKPVTLSCSQTLNHNVMYWYQQKSSQAPKLLFHYYDKDFNNEADTPDNFQSRRPNTSFCFLDIRSPGLGDTAMYLCATSGTGLYEQYFGPGTRLTVT.

This rearrangement joins TRBV7-9 to TRBJ1-3; unclear D gene. Germline-derived CDR1 and CDR2 are SEHNR and FQNEAQ (reference sequence). Deletions cut 2 bases from V and 3 bases from J, with 14 bases between. The CDR3 covers 16 residues. Written as DNA, the CDR3 is TGTGCCAGCAGCTTATATACGTCTACGGGTGGAAACACCATATATTTT. Residues: CASSLYTSTGGNTIYF.

The V and J genes are TRBV6-6 and TRBJ2-5; 9 positions agree with TRBD2. The length of the CDR3 is 14 residues. J lost 5 bases, V lost 6 bases, and 7 bases had no gene match. CDR1 is MNHNY, CDR2 SVGAGI, per germline (reference sequence). CDR3 region: CASRGGGARETQYF. CDR3 bases: TGTGCCAGCAGAGGCGGGGGGGCCCGGGAGACCCAGTACTTC.

About this clone itself: A junction boundary mismatches the germline segment, possibly from a read error. This specimen includes other DNA sequences encoding the same CDR3. This chain joins TRBV6-5 and TRBJ1-6; D is unclear. This CDR3 contains 13 residues. The germline CDR1 and CDR2 sequences are MNHEY and SVGAGI. The CDR3 bases are TGTGCCAGCAGTTCCAGAACCAATTCCCCCCTCCACTTT. Translation gives CASSSRTNSPLHF.

The chain recombines TRBV15 with TRBJ2-7, with D unresolved. V was pared by 1 base and J by 3 bases, with 25 bases between. Germline CDR1 and CDR2: LNHNV and YYDKDF (reference sequence). CDR3 length: 19 amino acids. The CDR3 is CATSRVPQLVATRIYEQYF. DNA of the CDR3: TGTGCCACCAGCAGAGTCCCTCAACTGGTTGCTACTCGCATCTACGAGCAGTACTTC. Full variable domain (missing parts from reference TRBV15 and TRBJ2-7): DAMVIQNPRYQVTQFGKPVTLSCSQTLNHNVMYWYQQKSSQAPKLLFHYYDKDFNNEADTPDNFQSRRPNTSFCFLDIRSPGLGDTAMYLCATSRVPQLVATRIYEQYFGPGTRLTVT.

The chain is built from TRBV5-5 and TRBJ2-7, with D tentatively TRBD1 (5 bases). The CDR3 covers 14 residues. Germline loops: CDR1 SGHKS, CDR2 YYEKEE (reference sequence). V was trimmed by 3 bases and J by 2 bases, leaving 12 bases between them. DNA of the CDR3: TGTGCCAGCAGCTCCGGACATACCACCTACGAGCAGTACTTC. This codes for CASSSGHTTYEQYF.

The rearrangement links TRBV4-1 to TRBJ2-1; 12 bases agree with TRBD2. The V segment lost 1 base and the J segment 1 base; nucleotides outside the gene matches: 2. The CDR3 contains 17 residues. Germline CDR1 and CDR2: MGHRA and YSYEKL. CDR3 region: CASSQGTSGASYNEQFF. The CDR3 region has the DNA TGCGCCAGCAGCCAAGGGACTAGCGGGGCGTCCTACAATGAGCAGTTCTTC.

V is TRBV4-1 and J is TRBJ1-4; D unclear. The V end lost 1 base, the J end lost 6 bases, and 9 bases lay between the germline ends. Germline V gene lookup returns CDR1 MGHRA and CDR2 YSYEKL. CDR3 size: 14 residues. The chain's CDR3 is CASSQAAGDEKLFF. The CDR3 nucleotides read TGCGCCAGCAGCCAAGCTGCGGGAGATGAAAAACTGTTTTTT.

This rearrangement joins TRBV28 to TRBJ1-5, with 9 bases identical to TRBD1. The J segment lost 4 bases and the V segment lost 3 bases, leaving 7 bases of the junction unmatched. The CDR3 sequence is 16 residues long. The germline CDR1 and CDR2 sequences are MDHEN and SYDVKM. The CDR3 DNA reads as TGTGCCAGCAGTTTCTCCGGGACAGGGAGAAATCAGCCCCAGCATTTT. This gives the protein CASSFSGTGRNQPQHF.

The genes are TRBV11-2 and TRBJ1-4; D not certain. CDR3 length equals 15 residues. Trimming cost V 5 bases and J 7 bases, with 17 bases left between them. CDR1 and CDR2 (germline): SGHAT, FQNNGV. CDR3 sequence reads: CASSPTGPGGEKLFF. DNA for the CDR3: TGTGCCAGCAGCCCCACGGGCCCAGGAGGTGAAAAACTGTTTTTT. Full variable domain (remainder filled in from reference TRBV11-2 and TRBJ1-4): EAGVAQSPRYKIIEKRQSVAFWCNPISGHATLYWYQQILGQGPKLLIQFQNNGVVDDSQLPKDRFSAERLKGVDSTLKIQPAKLEDSAVYLCASSPTGPGGEKLFFGSGTQLSVL.

The chain combines TRBV7-5 with TRBJ2-7; TRBD2 is the table's D call, not checked against the DNA. TRBV7-5 is reported as a pseudogene. CDR3 length: 18 amino acids. DNA of the CDR3: TGTGTCAGAAGCTTATACCCCACTAGCGAAGAGCCCCACTACGAGCAGTACTTC. Protein: CVRSLYPTSEEPHYEQYF.